Listed below are T cell receptor beta chains from one sample, sequenced in a study of T-cell reconstitution after alpha-beta-depleted transplantation in children. Each CDR3 protein gets one entry after TCRdb re-called the PCR reads with MiXCR. The data contain about 160,000 distinct CDR3 sequences, more than 9.5% of them singletons. Sequencing was performed on PBMCs, taken before TCRalphabeta/CD19-depleted stem cell transplant. The source is a boy aged 2 to 10 with acute myeloid leukemia, due to receive a stem cell transplant. Both conserved end residues are part of each CDR3. The order of the fields is V gene, J gene, clone size, D gene, CDR3 protein, CDR3 DNA. D genes are given only for firm matches. Not every row has a clone size; where given, it reads once, few, many or a size class.

>TRBV28|TRBJ1-4|many|.
CASSWGAGPEKLFF
TGTGCCAGCAGTTGGGGGGCCGGACCAGAAAAACTGTTTTTT
>TRBV6-5|TRBJ2-1|many|.
CASSYSYSAAYNEQFF
TGTGCCAGCAGTTACTCATACTCCGCCGCCTACAATGAGCAGTTCTTC
>TRBV27|TRBJ2-2|many|TRBD1
CASGPDRAPTGELFF
TGTGCCAGCGGACCCGACAGGGCCCCAACCGGGGAGCTGTTTTTT
>TRBV9|TRBJ2-3|many|.
CASSVDGKGADTQYF
TGTGCCAGCAGCGTTGACGGAAAGGGTGCAGATACGCAGTATTTT
>TRBV7-2|TRBJ2-5|many|.
CASSLDSLKTQYF
TGTGCCAGCAGCCTAGACTCTCTTAAGACCCAGTACTTC
>TRBV19|TRBJ1-5|few|TRBD1
CASSIIRDRGGWKQPQHF
TGTGCCAGTAGTATTATTAGAGACAGGGGAGGTTGGAAGCAGCCCCAGCATTTT
>TRBV7-2|TRBJ2-3|many|.
CASSFGGAGADTQYF
TGTGCCAGCAGCTTTGGGGGGGCGGGGGCAGATACGCAGTATTTT
>TRBV7-3|TRBJ2-1|many|.
CASSPSTSTNEQFF
TGTGCCAGCAGTCCCTCTACTAGCACGAATGAGCAGTTCTTC
>TRBV5-1|TRBJ2-2|many|.
CASSLAGQNTGELFF
TGCGCCAGCAGCTTGGCGGGGCAGAACACCGGGGAGCTGTTTTTT
>TRBV29-1|TRBJ2-5|few|.
CSARPQTPWETQYF
TGCAGCGCGCGGCCCCAGACCCCGTGGGAGACCCAGTACTTC
>TRBV30|TRBJ2-2|once|.
CAWSITGELFF
TGTGCCTGGAGTATCACCGGGGAGCTGTTTTTT
>TRBV19|TRBJ2-3|.|TRBD2
CASRETSGHTDTQYF
TGTGCCAGTAGGGAGACTAGCGGTCACACAGATACGCAGTATTTT
>TRBV27|TRBJ2-5|many|.
CASSQTRQETQYF
TGTGCCAGCAGCCAAACCCGTCAAGAGACCCAGTACTTC
>TRBV11-2|TRBJ2-2|.|.
CASSLSPICRVYTGELFF
TGTGCCAGCAGCTTATCCCCGATCTGCAGGGTTTACACCGGGGAGCTGTTTTTT
>TRBV5-1|TRBJ2-2|many|.
CASSLARANTGELFF
TGCGCCAGCAGCTTGGCCCGTGCGAACACCGGGGAGCTGTTTTTT
>TRBV28|TRBJ2-4|many|TRBD1
CASRVPTGENIQYF
TGTGCCAGCAGGGTCCCGACAGGGGAAAACATTCAGTACTTC
>TRBV6-1|TRBJ2-1|.|.
CASSEGTASSYNEQFF
TGTGCCAGCAGTGAAGGGACAGCGAGCTCCTACAATGAGCAGTTCTTC
>TRBV15|TRBJ2-2|many|.
CATSPTGTSTGELFF
TGTGCCACCAGCCCTACCGGGACATCCACCGGGGAGCTGTTTTTT
>TRBV19|TRBJ1-2|.|.
CATNGNYGYTF
TGTGCCACTAACGGAAACTATGGCTACACCTTC
>TRBV7-9|TRBJ2-3|many|.
CASNPPGPGGTDTQYF
TGTGCCAGCAACCCGCCCGGGCCCGGGGGCACAGATACGCAGTATTTT
>TRBV4-2|TRBJ2-3|many|.
CASSQGLQGADTQYF
TGTGCCAGCAGCCAAGGCTTACAGGGAGCAGATACGCAGTATTTT
>TRBV5-1|TRBJ2-5|many|.
CASSVIYSQETQYF
TGCGCCAGCAGTGTTATCTACTCCCAAGAGACCCAGTACTTC
>TRBV14|TRBJ2-3|.|.
CVSRISGTDTQYF
TGTGTCAGCAGGATAAGTGGGACGGATACGCAGTATTTT
>TRBV6-5|TRBJ1-1|many|.
CASSYSFFVNTEAFF
TGTGCCAGCAGTTACTCGTTCTTCGTGAACACTGAAGCTTTCTTT
>TRBV28|TRBJ2-2|.|.
CASSRPGGSAAGELFF
TGTGCCAGCAGCCGACCTGGGGGGTCCGCTGCCGGGGAGCTGTTTTTT
>TRBV12-3/TRBV12-4|TRBJ2-3|.|TRBD2
CASSPRLATSTDTQYF
TGTGCCAGCAGTCCCCGACTAGCAACTAGCACAGATACGCAGTATTTT
>TRBV7-2|TRBJ2-5|many|.
CASSPDGERGTQYF
TGTGCCAGCAGCCCCGACGGCGAAAGAGGGACCCAGTACTTC
>TRBV7-2|TRBJ2-1|many|TRBD2
CASSLASGGNNEQFF
TGTGCCAGCAGCTTAGCTAGCGGGGGCAACAATGAGCAGTTCTTC
>TRBV7-6|TRBJ2-5|many|TRBD2
CASSLGLSSGVSQETQYF
TGTGCCAGCAGCTTAGGACTCTCTAGCGGGGTCTCTCAAGAGACCCAGTACTTC